This TCR beta chain came from a study of T cells after yellow fever vaccination. Background on the study: Each low-cell-number fraction was prepared by means of SMART-Seq v4 Ultra Low Input. Whole-study findings and limits: High-abundance clonotypes from the bulk population could contaminate FACS-sorted repertoires. The secondary response showed a weaker magnitude and a faster peak, day 5 versus 15.

Template-switching 5'RACE yielded the TCR cDNA; a universal primer site and UMIs were added in the process. TCRdb reanalysed the 5' RACE reads using MiXCR and keeps one entry per CDR3 protein. The sample lists some 350,000 distinct CDR3 sequences, approximately 3.9% occurring once. This clonotype was observed many times. Its antigen is not identified. Germline V gene lookup returns CDR1 SGHRS and CDR2 YFSETQ. The V and J ends lost 1 base and 7 bases respectively, with 12 bases between them. This CDR3 region has 15 residues. The rearrangement links TRBV5-1 to TRBJ1-6, with D perhaps TRBD1 (5 bases). The sequence was obtained from a young man who received the YFV17D yellow fever vaccine. Sequenced here: PBMCs, sampled 5 days after the yellow fever booster vaccination. In nucleotides, the CDR3 is TGCGCCAGCAGCTTGCAAGGGCAGGGAAATTCACCCCTCCACTTT. Translating it yields CASSLQGQGNSPLHF.